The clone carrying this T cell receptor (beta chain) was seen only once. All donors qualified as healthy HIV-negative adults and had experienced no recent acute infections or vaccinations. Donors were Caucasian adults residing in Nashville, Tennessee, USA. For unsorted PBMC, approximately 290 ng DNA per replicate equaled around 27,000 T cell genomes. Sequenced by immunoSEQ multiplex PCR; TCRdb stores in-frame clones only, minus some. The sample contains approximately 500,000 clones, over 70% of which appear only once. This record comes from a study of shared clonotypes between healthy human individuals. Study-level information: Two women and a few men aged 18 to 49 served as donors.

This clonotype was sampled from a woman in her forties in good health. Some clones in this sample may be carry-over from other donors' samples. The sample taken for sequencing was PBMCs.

This CDR3 reads CASSVTGGPEAFF. The CDR3 region has the DNA TGTGCCAGCAGTGTAACAGGGGGCCCTGAAGCTTTCTTT. This chain links TRBV6-1 with TRBJ1-1, with 9 bases lining up with TRBD1. V shed 4 bases and J 6 bases; nucleotides not matched to a gene: 3. From germline, CDR1 is MNHNS and CDR2 SASEGT. This CDR3 spans 13 amino acids.